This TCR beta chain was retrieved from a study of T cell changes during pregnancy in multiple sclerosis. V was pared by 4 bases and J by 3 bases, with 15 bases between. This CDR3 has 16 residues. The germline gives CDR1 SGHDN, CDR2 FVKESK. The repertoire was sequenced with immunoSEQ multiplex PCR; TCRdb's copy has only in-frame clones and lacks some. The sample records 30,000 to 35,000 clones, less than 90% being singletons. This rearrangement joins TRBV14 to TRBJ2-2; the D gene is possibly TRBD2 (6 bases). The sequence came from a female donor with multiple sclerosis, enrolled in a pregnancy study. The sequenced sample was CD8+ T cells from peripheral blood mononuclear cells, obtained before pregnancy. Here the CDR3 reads CASSPAPGGYTGELFF. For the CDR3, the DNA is TGTGCCAGCAGCCCAGCGCCAGGAGGGTACACCGGGGAGCTGTTTTTT.